The text below deals with one T cell receptor (beta chain). Its antigen is undetermined. This sample was taken from a study of cytomegalovirus exposure and HLA in healthy donors. Primers for the PCR totalled 60 Vbeta and 13 Jbeta. The table came from immunoSEQ multiplex PCR; TCRdb's copy has only in-frame clones and leaves some out. The table includes roughly 190,000 clones, around 75% detected once. Study observations and caveats: Analyzed later, most CMV-associated TCR beta chains appeared HLA-restricted. Under in vitro conditions, a few CMV-associated chains were confirmed as specific for CMV antigens.

The TCR sequence derives from a man aged 35-49 years in good health and CMV-seropositive. The sequenced material came from PBMCs.

The CDR3 sequence is CASPSRGPRPYEQYF. CDR3 nucleotides: TGTGCCAGCCCCTCACGGGGTCCCCGACCATACGAGCAGTACTTC. This rearrangement joins TRBV27 to TRBJ2-5, with D possibly being TRBD2 (5 bases). The DNA matches TRBJ2-7 better at its end, which makes the J call doubtful. This CDR3 comprises 15 residues. Germline V gives CDR1 MNHEY, CDR2 SMNVEV (reference sequence).